Shown below are 17 T cell receptor beta chains from a single sample sequenced in a study of blood T cells in healthy people across ages. The authors ran a second PCR of about 6 to 11 cycles using a sample-barcoded 5' primer and a J-beta primer mix. TCRdb fed the 5' RACE reads into MiXCR, producing one record per CDR3 protein. The sample records approximately 670,000 distinct CDR3 sequences, 40% to 50% being singletons. The material sequenced was blood. Source of these receptors: a man of 80 years or more in good health.

The chain employs TRBV10-2 and TRBJ1-6; 7 bases align to TRBD1. The V segment lost 5 bases and the J segment 0 bases; nucleotides outside the gene matches: 10. The germline V gene has CDR1 WSHSY and CDR2 SAAADI. The CDR3 runs 18 residues. The CDR3 protein is CASSYRPQGSSYNSPLHF. The CDR3 nucleotides read TGCGCCAGCAGTTATAGGCCACAGGGGAGCTCCTATAATTCACCCCTCCACTTT.

Details on this clonotype: The junction departs from the called germline gene at one end, perhaps through a read error. V is TRBV13 and J is TRBJ1-6, with 8 positions matching TRBD1. The germline V gene has CDR1 PRHDT and CDR2 FYEKMQ (reference sequence). The CDR3 extends over 17 amino acids. The DNA for the CDR3 is TGTGCCAGCAGACCTTCCGACAGGGGCCGAAATAATTCACCCCCCCACTTT. Translated: CASRPSDRGRNNSPPHF.

The CDR3 sequence: CSVGPTGGRYEQYF. CDR3 coding DNA: TGCAGCGTTGGCCCTACAGGGGGCAGATACGAGCAGTACTTC. This chain joins TRBV29-1 and TRBJ2-7; 9 nucleotides match TRBD1. Germline loops: CDR1 SQVTM, CDR2 ANQGSEA. This CDR3 contains 14 residues. Germline trimming cut 4 bases from V and 4 bases from J; bases unmatched to any gene: 8.

The sample holds a few counts of this clonotype. V is TRBV11-2 and J is TRBJ2-5, with 14 bases matching TRBD2. The CDR3 is made up of 15 amino acids. Trimming removed 5 bases from V and 5 bases from J; junction bases left unmatched: 4. Germline CDR1 reads SGHAT; CDR2 reads FQNNGV. Here the CDR3 DNA reads TGTGCCAGCAGCCGGACTAGCGGGGGGCGGGAGACCCAGTACTTC. Protein: CASSRTSGGRETQYF.

A word on this clonotype: A clone one base away is much larger, so this may be a read error. The chain has TRBV29-1 and TRBJ2-1; 8 nucleotides match TRBD1. This CDR3 has 13 residues. Germline V lookup: CDR1 SQVTM, CDR2 ANQGSEA. CDR3: CSARQGFRNGQFF. CDR3 DNA sequence: TGCAGCGCGAGACAGGGGTTTAGGAATGGGCAGTTCTTC.

This clonotype was found a few times. This chain joins TRBV12-3 or TRBV12-4 and TRBJ2-7, with D perhaps being TRBD1 or TRBD2 (5 bases each). The V end was cut by 3 bases, the J end by 2 bases, with 8 bases between. The CDR3 runs 13 residues. CDR3 loop: CASSLGEAYEQYF. DNA of the CDR3: TGTGCCAGCAGTTTGGGGGAAGCCTACGAGCAGTACTTC.

This clonotype appeared many times. This chain uses TRBV20-1 with TRBJ1-4; unclear D gene. Deletions cut 6 bases from V and 5 bases from J, with 16 bases between. Germline CDR1 DFQATT, CDR2 SNEGSKA (reference sequence). The CDR3 is made up of 14 amino acids. CDR3 DNA sequence: TGCAGTGCCCCCCGGGGAGGAGGGAATGAAAAACTGTTTTTT. Translated, it gives CSAPRGGGNEKLFF.

This clonotype was found once. The CDR3 nucleotides read TGCAGTGCTAGTTCCAGGGTGGGCTATGGCTACACCTTC. It yields the protein CSASSRVGYGYTF. The chain couples TRBV20-1 to TRBJ1-2; D might be TRBD1 (5 bases). This CDR3 has 13 amino acids. The germline V gene has CDR1 DFQATT and CDR2 SNEGSKA (reference sequence). V was cut by 3 bases and J by 4 bases, with 12 bases left in between.

The chain is built from TRBV5-8 and TRBJ2-1; 8 bases are a match to TRBD2. This CDR3 comprises 17 residues. Germline CDR1 reads SGHTS; CDR2 reads YDEGEE. V gave up 2 bases and J gave up 7 bases; unmatched junction bases: 14. In nucleotides, the CDR3 is TGTGCCAGCAGCTTAACTTCCGGGAGGGCCTTATGGAATGAGCAGTTCTTC. It yields the protein CASSLTSGRALWNEQFF.

This chain uses TRBV27 with TRBJ2-3; either TRBD1 or TRBD2 may supply D (5 bases each). The germline CDR1 and CDR2 sequences are MNHEY and SMNVEV (reference sequence). Trimming left V 6 bases short and J 1 base short, with 14 bases between. This CDR3 is built from 15 residues. In DNA form, the CDR3 reads TGTGCCAGCAGAAGGGGTAATAGCGGCACAGATACGCAGTATTTT. Translation: CASRRGNSGTDTQYF.

This chain connects TRBV5-1 to TRBJ2-5; a possible D gene is TRBD1 (6 bases). The CDR3 has 16 amino acids. Per the germline V gene, CDR1 is SGHRS and CDR2 is YFSETQ. Trimming left V 3 bases short and J 11 bases short, with 26 bases between. The chain's CDR3 is CASSSSRTAARNEQYF. The CDR3 nucleotides read TGCGCCAGCAGCTCGAGCAGGACAGCAGCAAGGAATGAGCAGTACTTC.

A word on this clonotype: A much larger clonotype is one base distant, so this may be a read error. The chain recombines TRBV7-8 with TRBJ2-4; TRBD2 might be the D (6 bases). There are 18 residues in the CDR3. Germline V lookup: CDR1 SGHVS, CDR2 FQNEAQ. V was clipped by 4 bases and J by 13 bases, with 32 bases between them. This CDR3 reads CASSSLRAAGTRENEQYF. DNA of the CDR3: TGTGCCAGCAGCTCTCTTCGGGCTGCGGGGACGAGGGAGAATGAGCAGTACTTC.

J is TRBJ1-6 and V is TRBV6-5, with 7 bases matching TRBD1. CDR1 MNHEY and CDR2 SVGAGI come from the germline V gene. Trimming took 5 bases from V and 10 from J; bases not matched to a gene: 8. There are 14 residues in the CDR3. The CDR3 sequence is CASSAQGWGSPLHF. The CDR3 nucleotides read TGTGCCAGCAGTGCACAGGGGTGGGGGTCACCCCTCCACTTT.

The chain recombines TRBV7-8 with TRBJ2-7, with D tentatively TRBD2 (6 bases). Germline V CDR1 and CDR2: SGHVS, FQNEAQ. The CDR3 totals 18 residues. V was pared by 3 bases and J by 0 bases, with 21 bases between. The CDR3 region is CASSFRGAPSPASYEQYF. In DNA, the CDR3 is TGTGCCAGCAGCTTCCGCGGGGCCCCTTCCCCGGCCTCCTACGAGCAGTACTTC. The entire variable domain, with the rest obtained from reference TRBV7-8 and TRBJ2-7, is as follows: GAGVSQSPRYKVAKRGQDVALRCDPISGHVSLFWYQQALGQGPEFLTYFQNEAQLDKSGLPSDRFFAERPEGSVSTLKIQRTQQEDSAVYLCASSFRGAPSPASYEQYFGPGTRLTVT.

This chain connects TRBV21-1 to TRBJ1-1. TRBV21-1 is listed as a pseudogene. This CDR3 contains 15 residues. CDR3 loop: CASSKIGSSGTEAFF. Written as DNA, the CDR3 is TGCGCCAGCAGCAAAATTGGCAGTTCGGGCACTGAAGCTTTCTTT.

This clonotype was seen many times. V is TRBV7-7 and J is TRBJ2-5; no firm D call. This CDR3 spans 13 amino acids. V was shortened by 5 bases and J by 5 bases, with 12 bases between the two germline ends. The germline gives CDR1 SSHAT, CDR2 FNYEAQ (reference sequence). CDR3 DNA sequence: TGTGCCAGCAGCCGTCAAGGACGGGAGACCCAGTACTTC. Encoded protein: CASSRQGRETQYF.

V and J are TRBV19 and TRBJ2-5; D call uncertain. The CDR3 extends over 16 amino acids. The ends were cut back, 3 bases at V and 1 base at J, with 15 bases in the middle. The germline gives CDR1 LNHDA, CDR2 SQIVND (reference sequence). The CDR3 DNA reads TGTGCCAGTAGTATCGTGGCAATTGCGGTCCAAGAGACCCAGTACTTC. Its translation is CASSIVAIAVQETQYF.